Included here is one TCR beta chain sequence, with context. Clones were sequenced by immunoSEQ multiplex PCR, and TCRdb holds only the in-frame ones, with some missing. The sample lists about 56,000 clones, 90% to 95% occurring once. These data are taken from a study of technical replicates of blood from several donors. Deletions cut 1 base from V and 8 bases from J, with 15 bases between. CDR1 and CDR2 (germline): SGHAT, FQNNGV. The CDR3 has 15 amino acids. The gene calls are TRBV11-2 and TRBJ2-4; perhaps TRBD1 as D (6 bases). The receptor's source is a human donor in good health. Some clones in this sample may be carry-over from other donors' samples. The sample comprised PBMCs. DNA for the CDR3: TGTGCCAGCAGCTTAGTCAGGGGTCTTGCCGACATTCAGTACTTC. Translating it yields CASSLVRGLADIQYF. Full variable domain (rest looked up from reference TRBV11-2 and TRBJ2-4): EAGVAQSPRYKIIEKRQSVAFWCNPISGHATLYWYQQILGQGPKLLIQFQNNGVVDDSQLPKDRFSAERLKGVDSTLKIQPAKLEDSAVYLCASSLVRGLADIQYFGAGTRLSVL.